The 28 T cell receptor beta chains in this list originate from one sample, sequenced in a study of blood T cell repertoires in COVID-19. Libraries were prepared by immunoSEQ multiplex PCR; TCRdb keeps only in-frame clonotypes and omits some of them. The sample consists of some 150,000 clones, 86% of them appearing once. The sequencing sample was made of PBMCs or T cells enriched from blood (not recorded which). The receptors shown here come from a man aged 45-65 years who had recovered from COVID-19.

The chain has TRBV5-1 and TRBJ1-6; 9 nucleotides match TRBD1. This CDR3 has 17 residues. V lost 4 bases to trimming and J lost 0 bases; unmatched junction nucleotides: 5. In germline, CDR1 is SGHRS, CDR2 YFSETQ. The CDR3 DNA reads as TGCGCCAGCAGCGCACAGGGGGCTGTCTCCTATAATTCACCCCTCCACTTT. This sequence encodes CASSAQGAVSYNSPLHF.

The V call is TRBV5-5, the J call TRBJ2-3, with D perhaps TRBD1 (5 bases). This CDR3 comprises 16 residues. With 0 bases removed from V and 5 bases from J, the gap between germline ends came to 16 bases. Germline CDR1 SGHKS, CDR2 YYEKEE (reference sequence). CDR3 bases: TGTGCCAGCAGCTTGGGCCAGGGTTCAGGTGGAGATACGCAGTATTTT. Amino acids: CASSLGQGSGGDTQYF.

In this sample, this clone turned up a few times. The chain has TRBV18 and TRBJ2-1, with D tentatively TRBD2 (6 bases). V lost 3 bases, J lost 5 bases, and 11 bases lay in between. CDR1 KGHSH and CDR2 LQKENI come from the germline V gene. CDR3 size: 14 residues. CDR3 protein: CASSPGTRNNEQFF. CDR3 bases: TGTGCCAGCTCACCGGGGACTCGCAACAATGAGCAGTTCTTC.

This clone was seen more than once but under ten times. The chain uses TRBV27 and TRBJ1-6; the D gene is possibly TRBD1 (6 bases). The V and J ends lost 5 bases and 12 bases respectively, with 20 bases between them. This CDR3 spans 15 amino acids. Germline CDR1 reads MNHEY; CDR2 reads SMNVEV (reference sequence). CDR3 DNA sequence: TGTGCCAGCAGTGGTTACAGGGCGCCTGGGGGACCCCTCCACTTT. Translation: CASSGYRAPGGPLHF.

The chain employs TRBV4-3 and TRBJ1-3; D remains unclear. The V and J ends lost 2 bases and 8 bases respectively, with 10 bases between them. The germline gives CDR1 LGHNA, CDR2 YSLEER. The CDR3 has 13 residues. The CDR3 region has the DNA TGCGCCAGCAGCCAATCCGAAGAGGACACCATATATTTT. Its translation: CASSQSEEDTIYF.

V usage is TRBV28 and J usage is TRBJ1-2; D remains ambiguous. CDR3 size: 14 residues. Germline V gives CDR1 MDHEN, CDR2 SYDVKM. Between the trimmed V and J ends, which lost 1 base and 5 bases, there was a span of 11 bases. CDR3 sequence reads: CASSLYAGGYGYTF. CDR3 in DNA: TGTGCCAGCAGTTTATACGCGGGAGGGTATGGCTACACCTTC.

This chain connects TRBV5-6 to TRBJ1-2, with 9 nucleotides matching TRBD1. V shed 7 bases and J 10 bases; nucleotides not matched to a gene: 20. The CDR3 covers 16 residues. In germline, CDR1 is SGHDT, CDR2 YYEEEE. In nucleotides, the CDR3 is TGTGCCAGCCTGGACAGGGGTCGTCTTTGGGAAGCATCCTACACCTTC. Amino acids: CASLDRGRLWEASYTF.

This sequence joins TRBV7-2 and TRBJ2-1; tentatively, D is TRBD2 (6 bases). V was clipped by 5 bases and J by 8 bases, with 16 bases between them. Germline values: CDR1 SGHTA, CDR2 FQGNSA. This CDR3 spans 14 amino acids. This chain's CDR3 is CASSAGPLSHEQFF. CDR3 DNA: TGTGCCAGCAGCGCGGGACCGCTAAGCCATGAGCAGTTCTTC.

This rearrangement joins TRBV19 to TRBJ1-1, with 8 positions matching TRBD1. There are 16 residues in the CDR3. The J segment lost 1 base and the V segment lost 4 bases, leaving 8 bases of the junction unmatched. CDR1 and CDR2 (germline): LNHDA, SQIVND (reference sequence). The CDR3 DNA follows: TGTGCCAGTAGTACTGGGGGCGACAGGGGGAACACTGAAGCTTTCTTT. This codes for CASSTGGDRGNTEAFF.

The chain has TRBV19 and TRBJ1-6; 7 nucleotides match TRBD1. V was pared by 7 bases and J by 4 bases, with 7 bases of the junction left unmatched. The CDR3 totals 15 residues. CDR1 is LNHDA, CDR2 SQIVND, per germline (reference sequence). In DNA, the CDR3 is TGTGCCAGTAACAGGGGAGTAGAGTATAATTCACCCCTCCACTTT. Translation gives CASNRGVEYNSPLHF.

The chain combines TRBV30 with TRBJ1-2, with D possibly being TRBD1 (6 bases). Germline-derived CDR1 and CDR2 are GTSNPN and SVGIG (reference sequence). Deletions cut 3 bases from V and 3 bases from J, with 17 bases between. This CDR3 is built from 15 residues. CDR3 in amino acids: CAWSPGLKGDYGYTF. CDR3 sequence (DNA): TGTGCCTGGAGCCCCGGGCTCAAGGGGGACTATGGCTACACCTTC.

The rearrangement links TRBV28 to TRBJ1-2; D is ambiguous. The V end lost 7 bases, the J end lost 2 bases, and 14 bases lay between the germline ends. Germline CDR1 is MDHEN and CDR2 is SYDVKM. The CDR3 is 14 amino acids. CDR3 nucleotide sequence: TGTGCCAGCATTCCCGGGAAAAAAAACTATGGCTACACCTTC. Translating it yields CASIPGKKNYGYTF.

This clone was observed a single time. The V call is TRBV15, the J call TRBJ1-2; 7 bases fit TRBD1. The ends lost 5 bases at V and 4 bases at J; junction bases unmatched: 7. The germline CDR1 and CDR2 sequences are LNHNV and YYDKDF (reference sequence). CDR3 length: 14 residues. This CDR3 reads CATSGTVSVYGYTF. CDR3 bases: TGTGCCACCAGCGGGACAGTGTCGGTCTATGGCTACACCTTC.

The chain links TRBV9 to TRBJ2-5, with 13 bases fitting TRBD2. The CDR3 has 16 amino acids. Germline V gene data show CDR1 as SGDLS and CDR2 as YYNGEE. The J segment lost 4 bases and the V segment lost 3 bases, leaving 6 bases of the junction unmatched. CDR3 amino acids: CASSGTSGGAVETQYF. The CDR3, as DNA: TGTGCCAGCAGCGGAACTAGCGGGGGGGCGGTAGAGACCCAGTACTTC.

The gene calls are TRBV28 and TRBJ2-2, with TRBD1 matching over 7 bases. The ends lost 3 bases at V and 7 bases at J; junction bases unmatched: 11. Germline CDR1 reads MDHEN; CDR2 reads SYDVKM. The CDR3 is 16 residues long. The CDR3 sequence is CASSLGQWSRVGELFF. CDR3 sequence (DNA): TGTGCCAGCAGTTTGGGACAGTGGAGTCGGGTCGGGGAGCTGTTTTTT.

V is TRBV18 and J is TRBJ2-4, with a tentative D call TRBD1 (5 bases). Trimming stripped 4 bases from V and 6 bases from J, with 16 bases between. This CDR3 is built from 15 residues. Germline CDR1 and CDR2: KGHSH and LQKENI. The CDR3 DNA reads TGTGCCAGCTCACGGGGTGGACAAGGGTCAAACATTCAGTACTTC. This gives the protein CASSRGGQGSNIQYF.

The chain links TRBV18 to TRBJ1-1; unclear D gene. V was clipped by 3 bases and J by 4 bases, with 15 bases between them. The germline V gene has CDR1 KGHSH and CDR2 LQKENI. CDR3 length equals 15 residues. The CDR3 DNA reads as TGTGCCAGCTCACCCTCGGCGCAGGTCCGCACTGAAGCTTTCTTT. This codes for CASSPSAQVRTEAFF.

This clone has just a few counts. V and J are TRBV28 and TRBJ2-3; D gene ambiguous. Trimming left V 2 bases short and J 8 bases short, with 14 bases between. CDR1 MDHEN and CDR2 SYDVKM come from the germline V gene. The CDR3 covers 14 residues. CDR3 nucleotide sequence: TGTGCCAGCAGTTTAACGAGACCCCCGGGTACGCAGTATTTT. This translates into CASSLTRPPGTQYF.

This clone was counted a few times. The chain's CDR3 is CASSQGQAVAEQYF. The DNA for the CDR3 is TGTGCCAGCAGCCAAGGACAGGCCGTCGCCGAGCAGTACTTC. This chain joins TRBV14 and TRBJ2-7; the D gene is possibly TRBD1 (6 bases). V shed 1 base and J shed 6 bases, with 13 bases lying between them. This CDR3 has 14 amino acids. From germline, CDR1 is SGHDN and CDR2 FVKESK.

This clone has more than one count but fewer than ten. The chain employs TRBV7-3 and TRBJ2-5, with TRBD2 identical over 10 bases. The CDR3 is made up of 17 amino acids. The germline V gene encodes CDR1 SGHTA and CDR2 FQGTGA. V lost 4 bases and J lost 5; bases outside the gene matches: 13. The CDR3 region has the DNA TGTGCCAGCAGCTCCCTCCCTAGCGGGAGCTCGTTTGAGACCCAGTACTTC. It codes for CASSSLPSGSSFETQYF.

CDR3 sequence: CASSPRDKRNTIYF. The CDR3 bases are TGTGCCAGCAGCCCCAGGGACAAACGGAACACCATATATTTT. This chain links TRBV28 with TRBJ1-3, with D maybe TRBD1 (6 bases). With 6 bases removed from V and 7 bases from J, the gap between germline ends came to 16 bases. Germline CDR1 reads MDHEN; CDR2 reads SYDVKM. The CDR3 extends over 14 amino acids.

In the case of this clone: At one end the junction does not follow the germline gene, possibly because of a read error. This rearrangement joins TRBV19 to TRBJ2-2; 10 bases align to TRBD1. Germline V gives CDR1 LNHDA, CDR2 SQIVND (reference sequence). CDR3 length: 14 residues. The CDR3 reads CASRGQGLTGELFF. The CDR3 nucleotides are TGTGCGAGTAGGGGACAGGGGCTCACCGGGGAGCTGTTTTTT.

The rearrangement joins TRBV19 to TRBJ2-1; possible D gene TRBD2, 7 bases. The CDR3 is made up of 14 amino acids. Germline V gene lookup returns CDR1 LNHDA and CDR2 SQIVND (reference sequence). V was cut by 7 bases and J by 8 bases, with 18 bases left in between. CDR3 sequence (DNA): TGTGCCAGTAACGGGGGGCTGAGAAGCGATGAGCAGTTCTTC. This sequence encodes CASNGGLRSDEQFF.

This chain links TRBV5-6 with TRBJ2-1; 9 bases fit TRBD2. V trimming: 3 bases; J trimming: 2 bases; junction bases outside the gene matches: 3. The CDR3 consists of 15 residues. Germline V gene lookup returns CDR1 SGHDT and CDR2 YYEEEE. The CDR3 sequence is CASSWGTSTYNEQFF. CDR3 DNA: TGTGCCAGCAGCTGGGGGACTAGCACCTACAATGAGCAGTTCTTC.

This rearrangement joins TRBV25-1 to TRBJ2-5; possible D gene TRBD1, 6 bases. The CDR3 loop spans 14 amino acids. Trimming took off 3 bases at V and 5 bases at J, with 13 bases between the two ends. CDR1 is MGHDK, CDR2 SYGVNS, per germline. The CDR3 reads CASSDWTASETQYF. In DNA, the CDR3 is TGTGCCAGCAGTGACTGGACAGCCTCCGAGACCCAGTACTTC.

The chain links TRBV18 to TRBJ2-5; maybe TRBD1 (6 bases). V was shortened by 2 bases and J by 4 bases, with 20 bases between the two germline ends. This CDR3 contains 17 residues. Per the germline V gene, CDR1 is KGHSH and CDR2 is LQKENI. CDR3 in amino acids: CASSPDLDSLGTETQYF. The DNA of the CDR3 is TGTGCCAGCTCACCAGATCTGGACAGCTTGGGAACAGAGACCCAGTACTTC.

V and J are TRBV28 and TRBJ2-7, with 9 bases aligning to TRBD1. The germline gives CDR1 MDHEN, CDR2 SYDVKM. J gave up 4 bases and V 6 bases, and 10 bases lay outside the gene matches. The CDR3 is made up of 15 amino acids. CDR3 in DNA: TGTGCCAGCAGCCCTGTCCGGGACAGGGTATACGAGCAGTACGTC. Translation: CASSPVRDRVYEQYV.

V and J are TRBV19 and TRBJ1-2; the match to TRBD1 covers 7 bases. Per germline, CDR1 LNHDA and CDR2 SQIVND (reference sequence). V lost 4 bases and J lost 3; bases outside the gene matches: 8. The CDR3 extends over 15 amino acids. As DNA, the CDR3 is TGTGCCAGTAGTAGACCCTCCGGGACAGACTATGGCTACACCTTC. Protein product: CASSRPSGTDYGYTF. The variable domain in full, with the rest retrieved from reference TRBV19 and TRBJ1-2, is DGGITQSPKYLFRKEGQNVTLSCEQNLNHDAMYWYRQDPGQGLRLIYYSQIVNDFQKGDIAEGYSVSREKKESFPLTVTSAQKNPTAFYLCASSRPSGTDYGYTFGSGTRLTVV.